This T cell receptor beta chain is from a study of T cells in placental villitis. With regard to the full study: Two control placentae came from preterm deliveries but showed no significant pathology on examination. Placental TCR-beta repertoires were compared across villitis of unknown etiology, gestational-age-matched unaffected controls, and infectious villitis in order to test an allograft-versus-infection hypothesis.

What the research found in general, with its limitations: Bulk tissue sequencing could not distinguish helper, regulatory or cytotoxic T cells, nor maternal versus fetal T cells, and excluded gamma-delta receptors. Higher clonality was observed in villitis of unknown etiology placentae than in controls (median roughly 0.054 versus 0.0055, p=0.0025), a finding indicative of clonal expansion. Paraffin blocks contained small amounts of decidua, so some captured T cells, especially in controls, may have been decidual rather than villous infiltrates. CMV-specific clone frequencies were higher in infectious CMV cases than in villitis of unknown etiology (approximately 0.011 vs 0.001), and the villitis of unknown etiology frequencies did not differ from those of controls.

Some eleven control placentae without villitis were matched to the villitis of unknown etiology cases on the basis of gestational age at delivery. After delivery, the placentae were collected and evaluated both grossly and histologically, and only then was archival tissue selected. Five 10-micron scrolls were cut from each FFPE block, and DNA was isolated using the AllPrep DNA/RNA FFPE Tissue kit. NanoDrop was used to check DNA concentration and purity, and a Bioanalyzer was used to assess RNA quality. The immunoSEQ v4 bias-controlled multiplex PCR assay, performed blinded to group allocation, was used to amplify TCR-beta CDR3 regions from genomic DNA. To estimate nucleated cell and T cell quantities per sample, reference gene primers were included together with the TCR-beta primers. Sequencing of the libraries was performed on an Illumina MiSeq with a 100-cycle paired-end protocol. The original pipeline was this. The immunoSEQ Analyzer software was used to calculate diversity and richness, with richness measured by iChao1 and clonality based on Pielou evenness and Shannon diversity (range 0-1, where higher values mean less diversity). CDR3 amino acid sequences together with their V/J genes were searched in VDJdb for CMV, EBV and influenza A specificities using confidence 3 and substitution 2. The Morisita-Horn index was used to assess TCR-beta amino acid clonotype overlap between villitis of unknown etiology, infectious villitis and control repertoires. TCRdb obtained this table from immuneACCESS and retained in-frame rearrangements with V and J assigned. These tables miss some clones; where compared with another copy, unresolved V genes account for less than half of the shortfall, and the remainder is unexplained. Clone size and V and J calls were adopted from that table, with D and trimming inferred from the DNA. The sample table shows approximately 160 clones, and about 98% are seen once. About 7.7% of the sample belongs to the ten largest clones.

On this clone: Its recognized antigen is unknown. No base quality values were provided; no much bigger clone lies one nucleotide off.

Counted from cysteine to phenylalanine, this CDR3 has 12 amino acids. The kept DNA is CDR3 alone, 36 bases in frame from the first base. Trimmed from V: 4 bases; trimmed from J: 12 bases; junction bases lacking a gene match: 6. CDR1 and CDR2 are read off the germline V gene as SGHDN and FVKESK. The sample comprised placental tissue containing maternal and fetal cells. The rearranged chain carries TRBV14 and TRBJ2-1, and 7 junctional nucleotides match TRBD2. The TCR originated in a human donor in good health; the placental T cells may come from both mother and fetus. The nucleotides read TGTGCCAGCAGCCGGGAGGGTGTGCGGCAGTTCTTC. This sequence encodes CASSREGVRQFF.